The 8 T cell receptor beta chains reported below all come from one sample, sequenced in a study of cytomegalovirus exposure and HLA in healthy donors. The PCR ran on 60 Vbeta and 13 Jbeta primers. This table comes from immunoSEQ multiplex PCR, and its TCRdb copy is limited to in-frame clones, with some not included. Of about 110,000 clones listed, 71% are singletons. The sample was PBMCs. These receptors were taken from a female donor in good health and CMV-seronegative.

This rearrangement joins TRBV6-1 to TRBJ2-1; D call uncertain. The CDR3 has 14 amino acids. Germline lookup yields CDR1 MNHNS and CDR2 SASEGT. V dropped 6 bases and J dropped 6 bases, with 15 bases sitting between them. CDR3 amino acids: CASRRVGSGNEQFF. In nucleotides, the CDR3 is TGTGCCAGCAGGAGAGTTGGATCGGGCAATGAGCAGTTCTTC.

This clone was detected a few times. The rearrangement uses TRBV10-3 and TRBJ2-7, with D maybe TRBD2 (5 bases). V gave up 6 bases and J gave up 3 bases, with 15 bases separating them. Germline V gene sequence: CDR1 ENHRY, CDR2 SYGVKD. There are 14 residues in the CDR3. The CDR3 spells CAIRPGTQFYEQYF. CDR3 in DNA: TGTGCCATCAGACCGGGAACTCAGTTCTACGAGCAGTACTTC.

This sequence joins TRBV6-6 and TRBJ2-5; a weak D match, TRBD1 (6 bases). CDR1 is MNHNY, CDR2 SVGAGI, per germline (reference sequence). CDR3 length: 16 residues. The V gene lost 7 bases and the J gene lost 2 bases, with 20 bases spanning the gap. The CDR3 DNA reads TGTGCCAGCACCCATGGCTCAGGGGCAGGTCAAGAGACCCAGTACTTC. It encodes CASTHGSGAGQETQYF.

The chain employs TRBV10-2 and TRBJ1-5; 11 bases agree with TRBD1. Germline lookup yields CDR1 WSHSY and CDR2 SAAADI. This CDR3 has 15 amino acids. The V and J ends lost 5 bases and 6 bases, in that order; junction bases with no gene match: 6. CDR3 in DNA: TGCGCCAGCAGTACCGGGACAGGGGGGAGTCAGCCCCAGCATTTT. Translation gives CASSTGTGGSQPQHF.

The chain uses TRBV5-4 and TRBJ2-2; 10 nucleotides align to TRBD1. Germline V gives CDR1 SGHNT, CDR2 YYREEE (reference sequence). The CDR3 is made up of 16 amino acids. V shed 2 bases, J shed 5 bases, and the junction held 6 bases outside the gene matches. The CDR3 region is CASSFPGQGITGELFF. The CDR3, as DNA: TGTGCCAGCAGCTTTCCGGGACAGGGGATAACCGGGGAGCTGTTTTTT.

This chain connects TRBV10-1 to TRBJ1-1; no firm D call. V lost 0 bases and J 1 base, leaving 6 bases between the germline ends. Germline loops: CDR1 WNHNN, CDR2 SYGVQD (reference sequence). CDR3 length: 14 amino acids. The CDR3 loop is CASSESAPNTEAFF. The CDR3 DNA is TGCGCCAGCAGTGAGTCAGCCCCGAACACTGAAGCTTTCTTT.

The chain combines TRBV5-1 with TRBJ1-4; possibly TRBD1 for D (6 bases). V was trimmed by 4 bases and J by 3 bases, leaving 10 bases between them. The CDR3 has 14 residues. CDR1 is SGHRS, CDR2 YFSETQ, per germline. The CDR3 sequence is CASSPGQANEKLFF. DNA for the CDR3: TGCGCCAGCAGCCCGGGACAAGCTAATGAAAAACTGTTTTTT.

This clone has a handful of counts. Additional DNA sequences in this sample encode the identical CDR3. This chain joins TRBV19 and TRBJ1-1; D is unclear. The CDR3 extends over 14 amino acids. CDR1 is LNHDA, CDR2 SQIVND, per germline (reference sequence). With 5 bases removed from V and 4 bases from J, the gap between germline ends came to 14 bases. CDR3: CASSSGGGPTEAFF. CDR3 coding DNA: TGTGCCAGTAGTTCGGGAGGAGGCCCCACTGAAGCTTTCTTT.